This T cell receptor beta chain was retrieved from a study of naive and memory T cell subsets. General study results and limits: Possibly reflecting memory cells re-expressing CD45RA, a few larger clonotypes occurred in naive repertoires, especially CD8. Naive and memory repertoire findings lacked a ground truth for validation. Naive and memory subsets had different power law exponents for TCR abundance. Over 90% of naive TCR sequences appeared only once, unlike memory subsets.

For this clonotype: Its target is not known.

Cells stained for CD3, CD4, CD8, CD45RA and CD27 were sorted into four subsets. V lost 7 bases and J 2 bases, leaving 14 bases between the germline ends. Germline CDR1 SEHNR, CDR2 FQNEAQ (reference sequence). This CDR3 is built from 14 residues. The beta constant-region primer was an equimolar mix of two oligonucleotides covering TRBC1 and TRBC2. Ligated cDNA was amplified by four rounds of PCR with nested alpha and beta constant-region primers and SP2. In TCRdb, the UMI-ligation and nested PCR reads were re-called with MiXCR into one record per CDR3 protein. The sample lists over 110,000 distinct CDR3 sequences; around 21% were seen once.

Sequences were obtained from naive CD8+ T cells from blood. The rearrangement links TRBV7-9 to TRBJ2-5, with D maybe TRBD1 (6 bases). The sequence was obtained from a human donor in good health. The CDR3 is CASTFQGPQETQYF. CDR3 sequence (DNA): TGTGCCAGCACCTTTCAGGGGCCTCAAGAGACCCAGTACTTC.